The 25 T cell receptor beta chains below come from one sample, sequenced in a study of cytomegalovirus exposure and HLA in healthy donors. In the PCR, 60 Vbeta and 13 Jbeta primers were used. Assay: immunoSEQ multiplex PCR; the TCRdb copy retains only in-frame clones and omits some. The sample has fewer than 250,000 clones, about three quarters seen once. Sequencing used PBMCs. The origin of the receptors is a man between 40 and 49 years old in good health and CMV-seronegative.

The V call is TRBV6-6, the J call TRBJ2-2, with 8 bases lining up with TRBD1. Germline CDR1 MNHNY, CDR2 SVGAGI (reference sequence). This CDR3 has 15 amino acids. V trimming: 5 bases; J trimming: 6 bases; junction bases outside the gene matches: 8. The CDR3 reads CASSPRGQGAGELFF. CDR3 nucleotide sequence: TGTGCCAGCAGTCCCAGGGGGCAAGGGGCCGGGGAGCTGTTTTTT.

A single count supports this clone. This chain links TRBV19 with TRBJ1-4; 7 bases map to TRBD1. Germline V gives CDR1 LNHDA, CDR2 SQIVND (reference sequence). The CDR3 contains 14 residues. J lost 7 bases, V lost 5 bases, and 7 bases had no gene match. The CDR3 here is CASSFSGTAEKLFF. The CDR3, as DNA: TGTGCCAGTAGTTTTTCCGGGACAGCTGAAAAACTGTTTTTT.

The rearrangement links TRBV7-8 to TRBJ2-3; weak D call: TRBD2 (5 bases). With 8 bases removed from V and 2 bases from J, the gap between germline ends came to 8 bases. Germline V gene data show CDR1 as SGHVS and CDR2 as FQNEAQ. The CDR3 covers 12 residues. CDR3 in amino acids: CASHGVTDTQYF. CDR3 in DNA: TGTGCCAGCCACGGGGTCACAGATACGCAGTATTTT.

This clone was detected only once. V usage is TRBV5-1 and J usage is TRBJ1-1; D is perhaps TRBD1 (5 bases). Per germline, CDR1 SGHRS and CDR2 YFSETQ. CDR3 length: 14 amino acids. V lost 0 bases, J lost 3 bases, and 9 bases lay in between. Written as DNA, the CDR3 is TGCGCCAGCAGCTTGGGGGGCGCCGACACTGAAGCTTTCTTT. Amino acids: CASSLGGADTEAFF.

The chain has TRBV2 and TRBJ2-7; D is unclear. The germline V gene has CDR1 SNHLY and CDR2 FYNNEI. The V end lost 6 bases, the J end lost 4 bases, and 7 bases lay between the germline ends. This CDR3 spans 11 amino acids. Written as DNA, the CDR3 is TGTGCCAGCAGGTACGGGTACGAGCAGTACTTC. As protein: CASRYGYEQYF.

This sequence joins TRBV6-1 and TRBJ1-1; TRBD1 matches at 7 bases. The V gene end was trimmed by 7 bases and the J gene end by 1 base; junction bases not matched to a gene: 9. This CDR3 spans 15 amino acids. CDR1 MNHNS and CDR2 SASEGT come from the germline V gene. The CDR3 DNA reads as TGTGCCAGCAAGGTTCGGCAGGGGGAGAACACTGAAGCTTTCTTT. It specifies CASKVRQGENTEAFF.

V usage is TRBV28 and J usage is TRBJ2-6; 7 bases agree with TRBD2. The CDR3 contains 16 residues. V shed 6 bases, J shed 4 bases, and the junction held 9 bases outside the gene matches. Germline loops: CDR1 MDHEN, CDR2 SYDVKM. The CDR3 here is CASSSPGGTGANVLTF. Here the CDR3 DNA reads TGTGCCAGCAGCTCCCCGGGGGGAACCGGGGCCAACGTCCTGACTTTC.

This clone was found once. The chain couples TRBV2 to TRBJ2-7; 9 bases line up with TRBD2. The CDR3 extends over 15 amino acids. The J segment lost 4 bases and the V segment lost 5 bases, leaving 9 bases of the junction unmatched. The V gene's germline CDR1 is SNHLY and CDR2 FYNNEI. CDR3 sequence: CASSRGLAGSYEQYF. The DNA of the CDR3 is TGTGCCAGCAGTCGGGGGCTAGCGGGATCATACGAGCAGTACTTC.

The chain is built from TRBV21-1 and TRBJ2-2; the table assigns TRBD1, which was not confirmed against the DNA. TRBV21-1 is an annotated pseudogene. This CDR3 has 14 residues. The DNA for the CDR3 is TGTGCCAGCAGCAAAGGACGGCAGGCCCTCGGGCTGTTTTTT. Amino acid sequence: CASSKGRQALGLFF.

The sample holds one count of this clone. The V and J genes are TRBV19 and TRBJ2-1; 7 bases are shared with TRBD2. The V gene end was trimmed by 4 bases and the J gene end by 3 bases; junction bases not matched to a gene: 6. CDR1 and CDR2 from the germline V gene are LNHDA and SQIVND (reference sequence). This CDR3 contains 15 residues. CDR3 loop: CASSNRDYLYNEQFF. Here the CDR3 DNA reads TGTGCCAGTAGTAACCGGGACTATCTCTACAATGAGCAGTTCTTC. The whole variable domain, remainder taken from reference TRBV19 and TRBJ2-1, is DGGITQSPKYLFRKEGQNVTLSCEQNLNHDAMYWYRQDPGQGLRLIYYSQIVNDFQKGDIAEGYSVSREKKESFPLTVTSAQKNPTAFYLCASSNRDYLYNEQFFGPGTRLTVL.

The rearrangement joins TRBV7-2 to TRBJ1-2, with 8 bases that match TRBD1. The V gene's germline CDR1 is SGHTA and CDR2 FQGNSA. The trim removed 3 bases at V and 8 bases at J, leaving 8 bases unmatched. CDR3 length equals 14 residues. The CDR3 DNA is TGTGCCAGCAGCTTCCGGACAGGGCGGTTGGGCTACACCTTC. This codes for CASSFRTGRLGYTF.

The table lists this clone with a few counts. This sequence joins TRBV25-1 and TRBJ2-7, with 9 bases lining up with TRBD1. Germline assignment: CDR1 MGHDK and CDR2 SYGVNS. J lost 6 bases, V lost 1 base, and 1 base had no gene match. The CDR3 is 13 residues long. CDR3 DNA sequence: TGTGCCAGCAGTGAATGGGGACAGGGCGAGCAGTACTTC. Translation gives CASSEWGQGEQYF.

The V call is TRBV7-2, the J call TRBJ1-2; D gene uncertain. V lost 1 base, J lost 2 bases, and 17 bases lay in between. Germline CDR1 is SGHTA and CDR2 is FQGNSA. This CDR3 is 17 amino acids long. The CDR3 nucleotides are TGTGCCAGCAGCTTAGTAGGCGGGGTACAGAGGAACTATGGCTACACCTTC. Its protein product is CASSLVGGVQRNYGYTF.

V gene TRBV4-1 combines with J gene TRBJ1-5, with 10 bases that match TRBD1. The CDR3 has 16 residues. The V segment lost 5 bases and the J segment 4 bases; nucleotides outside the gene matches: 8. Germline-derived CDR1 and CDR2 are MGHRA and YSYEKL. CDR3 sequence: CASSETGGGWNQPQHF. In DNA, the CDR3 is TGCGCCAGCAGCGAGACAGGGGGCGGTTGGAATCAGCCCCAGCATTTT.

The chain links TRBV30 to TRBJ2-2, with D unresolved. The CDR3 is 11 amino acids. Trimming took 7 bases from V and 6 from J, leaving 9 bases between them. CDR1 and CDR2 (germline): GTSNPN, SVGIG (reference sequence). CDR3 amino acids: CASRDAGELFF. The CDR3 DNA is TGTGCCTCTAGAGATGCCGGGGAGCTGTTTTTT. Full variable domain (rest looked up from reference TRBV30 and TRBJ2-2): SQTIHQWPATLVQPVGSPLSLECTVEGTSNPNLYWYRQAAGRGLQLLFYSVGIGQISSEVPQNLSASRPQDRQFILSSKKLLLSDSGFYLCASRDAGELFFGEGSRLTVL.

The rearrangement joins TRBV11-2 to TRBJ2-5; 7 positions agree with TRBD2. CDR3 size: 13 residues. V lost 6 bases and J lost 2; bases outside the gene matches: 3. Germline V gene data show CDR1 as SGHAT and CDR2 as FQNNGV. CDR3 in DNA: TGTGCCAGCAGTTGGGGGGGGCAAGAGACCCAGTACTTC. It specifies CASSWGGQETQYF.

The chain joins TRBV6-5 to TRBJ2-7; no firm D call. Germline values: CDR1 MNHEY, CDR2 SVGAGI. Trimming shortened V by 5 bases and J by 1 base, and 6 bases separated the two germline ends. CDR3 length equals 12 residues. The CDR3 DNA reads TGTGCCAGCAGTCAGAATTCCTACGAGCAGTACTTC. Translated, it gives CASSQNSYEQYF.

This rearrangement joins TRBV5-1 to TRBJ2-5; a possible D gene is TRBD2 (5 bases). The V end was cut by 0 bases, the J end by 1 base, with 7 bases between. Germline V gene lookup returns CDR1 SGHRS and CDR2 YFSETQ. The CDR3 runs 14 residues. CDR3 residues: CASSLGGFQETQYF. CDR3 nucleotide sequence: TGCGCCAGCAGCTTGGGAGGGTTCCAAGAGACCCAGTACTTC.

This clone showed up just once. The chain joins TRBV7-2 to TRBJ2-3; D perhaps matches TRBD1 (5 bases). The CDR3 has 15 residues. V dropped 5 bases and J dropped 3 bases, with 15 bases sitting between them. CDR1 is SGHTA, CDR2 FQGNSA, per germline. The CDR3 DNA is TGTGCCAGCAGCCCTCGTAGGGGCAGAACAGATACGCAGTATTTT. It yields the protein CASSPRRGRTDTQYF. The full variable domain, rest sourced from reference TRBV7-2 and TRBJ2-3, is GAGVSQSPSNKVTEKGKDVELRCDPISGHTALYWYRQSLGQGLEFLIYFQGNSAPDKSGLPSDRFSAERTGGSVSTLTIQRTQQEDSAVYLCASSPRRGRTDTQYFGPGTRLTVL.

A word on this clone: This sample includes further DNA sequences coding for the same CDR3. CDR3 region: CASSLSGASTDTQYF. DNA for the CDR3: TGCGCCAGCAGTTTATCAGGGGCGAGCACAGATACGCAGTATTTT. The V call is TRBV5-1, the J call TRBJ2-3; D may be TRBD1 (6 bases). Trimming removed 5 bases at V and 0 bases at J, with 13 bases between. Germline V gives CDR1 SGHRS, CDR2 YFSETQ. CDR3 length: 15 residues. The entire variable domain, with the rest obtained from reference TRBV5-1 and TRBJ2-3, is as follows: KAGVTQTPRYLIKTRGQQVTLSCSPISGHRSVSWYQQTPGQGLQFLFEYFSETQRNKGNFPGRFSGRQFSNSRSEMNVSTLELGDSALYLCASSLSGASTDTQYFGPGTRLTVL.

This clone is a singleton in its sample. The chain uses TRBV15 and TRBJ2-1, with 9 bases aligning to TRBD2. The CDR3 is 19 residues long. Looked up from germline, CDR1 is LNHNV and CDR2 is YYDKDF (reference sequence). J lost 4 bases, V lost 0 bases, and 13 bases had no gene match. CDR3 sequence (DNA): TGTGCCACCAGCAGAGAAAGGACGGAGCTAGCGGGAAGGTACAATGAGCAGTTCTTC. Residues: CATSRERTELAGRYNEQFF.

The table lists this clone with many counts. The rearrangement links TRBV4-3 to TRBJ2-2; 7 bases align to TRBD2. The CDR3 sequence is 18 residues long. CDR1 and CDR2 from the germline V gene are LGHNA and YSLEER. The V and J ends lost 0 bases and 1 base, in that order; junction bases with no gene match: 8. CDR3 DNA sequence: TGCGCCAGCAGCCAAGACGACTGGGGGGGGGAGAACACCGGGGAGCTGTTTTTT. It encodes CASSQDDWGGENTGELFF.

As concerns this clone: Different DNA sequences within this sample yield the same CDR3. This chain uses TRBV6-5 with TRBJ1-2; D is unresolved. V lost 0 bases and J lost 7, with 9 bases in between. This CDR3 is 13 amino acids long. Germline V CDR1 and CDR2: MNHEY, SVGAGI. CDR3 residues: CASSYSTGSGYTF. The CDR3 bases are TGTGCCAGCAGTTACTCTACCGGGAGTGGCTACACCTTC.

The chain's CDR3 is CAREQGPRSPLHF. DNA of the CDR3: TGTGCCAGGGAACAGGGGCCTAGATCACCCCTCCACTTT. The chain employs TRBV19 and TRBJ1-6; TRBD1 matches 7 bases. Germline V gene sequence: CDR1 LNHDA, CDR2 SQIVND (reference sequence). The V gene end was trimmed by 9 bases and the J gene end by 10 bases; junction bases not matched to a gene: 9. The CDR3 is made up of 13 amino acids.

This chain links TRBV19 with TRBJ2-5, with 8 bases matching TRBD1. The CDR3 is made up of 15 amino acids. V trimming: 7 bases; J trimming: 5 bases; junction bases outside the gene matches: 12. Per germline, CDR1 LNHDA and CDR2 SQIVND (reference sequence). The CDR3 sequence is CASTPEQGVVETQYF. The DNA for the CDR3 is TGTGCCAGTACTCCAGAACAGGGGGTCGTGGAGACCCAGTACTTC.